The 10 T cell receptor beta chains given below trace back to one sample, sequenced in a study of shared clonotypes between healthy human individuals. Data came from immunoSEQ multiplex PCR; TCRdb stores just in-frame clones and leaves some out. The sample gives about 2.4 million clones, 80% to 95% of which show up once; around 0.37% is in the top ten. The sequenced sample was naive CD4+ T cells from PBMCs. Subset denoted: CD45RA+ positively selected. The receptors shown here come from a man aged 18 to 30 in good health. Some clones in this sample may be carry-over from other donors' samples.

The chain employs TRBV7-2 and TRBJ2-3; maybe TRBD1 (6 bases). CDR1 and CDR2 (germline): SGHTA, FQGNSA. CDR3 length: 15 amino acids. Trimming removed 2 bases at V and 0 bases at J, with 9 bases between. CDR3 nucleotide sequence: TGTGCCAGCAGCTTACAGGGGCCTAGCACAGATACGCAGTATTTT. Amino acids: CASSLQGPSTDTQYF.

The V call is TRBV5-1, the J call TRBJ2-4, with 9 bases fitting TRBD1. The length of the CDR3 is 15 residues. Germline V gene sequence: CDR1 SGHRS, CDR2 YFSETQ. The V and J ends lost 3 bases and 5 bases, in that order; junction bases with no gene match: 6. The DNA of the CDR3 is TGCGCCAGCAGCTCTTCGACAGGGGGGGAAAACATTCAGTACTTC. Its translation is CASSSSTGGENIQYF.

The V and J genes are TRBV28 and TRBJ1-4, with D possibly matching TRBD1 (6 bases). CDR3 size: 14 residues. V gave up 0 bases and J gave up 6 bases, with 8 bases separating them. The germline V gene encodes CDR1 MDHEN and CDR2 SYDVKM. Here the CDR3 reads CASSLWGAYEKLFF. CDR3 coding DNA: TGTGCCAGCAGTTTATGGGGGGCGTATGAAAAACTGTTTTTT.

DNA of the CDR3: TGTGCCACACGGCCACAGTCCTCTGGAAACACCATATATTTT. Translation: CATRPQSSGNTIYF. This chain joins TRBV7-9 and TRBJ1-3; unclear D gene. Trimming took off 10 bases at V and 0 bases at J, with 13 bases between the two ends. This CDR3 is 14 amino acids long. Germline-derived CDR1 and CDR2 are SEHNR and FQNEAQ (reference sequence).

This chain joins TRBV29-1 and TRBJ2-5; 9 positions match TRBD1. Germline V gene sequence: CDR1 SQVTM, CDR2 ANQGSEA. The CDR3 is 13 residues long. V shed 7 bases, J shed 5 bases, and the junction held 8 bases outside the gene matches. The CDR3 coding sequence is TGCAGCGCCTACAGGGGGCGGGGGGAGACCCAGTACTTC. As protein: CSAYRGRGETQYF.

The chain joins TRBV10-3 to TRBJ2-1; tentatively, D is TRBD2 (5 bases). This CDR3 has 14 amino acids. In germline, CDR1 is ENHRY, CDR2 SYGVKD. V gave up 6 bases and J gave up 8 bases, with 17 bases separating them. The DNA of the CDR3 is TGTGCCATCAGGGTAGATTTTTCCGGGGATGAGCAGTTCTTC. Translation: CAIRVDFSGDEQFF.

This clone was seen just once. The DNA of the CDR3 is TGCGCCAGCAGTGAGTGGCTAGCGGGAGACTACGAGCAGTACTTC. This gives the protein CASSEWLAGDYEQYF. The rearrangement uses TRBV10-2 and TRBJ2-7; 10 bases are a match to TRBD2. The ends lost 1 base at V and 3 bases at J; junction bases unmatched: 3. There are 15 residues in the CDR3. Germline lookup yields CDR1 WSHSY and CDR2 SAAADI.

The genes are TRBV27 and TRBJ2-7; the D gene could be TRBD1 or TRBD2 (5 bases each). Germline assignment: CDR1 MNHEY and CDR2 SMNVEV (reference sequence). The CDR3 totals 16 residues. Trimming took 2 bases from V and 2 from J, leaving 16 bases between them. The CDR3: CASSLRGDRGTYEQYF. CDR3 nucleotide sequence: TGTGCCAGCAGTTTAAGAGGGGACCGGGGAACCTACGAGCAGTACTTC.

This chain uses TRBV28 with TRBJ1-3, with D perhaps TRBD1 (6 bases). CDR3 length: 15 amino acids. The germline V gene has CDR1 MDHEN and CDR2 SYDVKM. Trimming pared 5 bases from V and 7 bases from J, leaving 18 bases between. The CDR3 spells CASSPITGALNTIYF. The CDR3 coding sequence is TGTGCCAGCAGTCCCATTACGGGGGCCCTGAACACCATATATTTT.

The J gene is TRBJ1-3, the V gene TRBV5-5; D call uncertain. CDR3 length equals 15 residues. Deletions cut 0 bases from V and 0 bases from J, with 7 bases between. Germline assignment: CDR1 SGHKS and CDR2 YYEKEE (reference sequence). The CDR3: CASSLGSYSGNTIYF. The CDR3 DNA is TGTGCCAGCAGCTTGGGGTCCTACTCTGGAAACACCATATATTTT.